This is a list of T cell receptor beta chains from one sample in a study of shared clonotypes between healthy human individuals. The assay was immunoSEQ multiplex PCR, and TCRdb's table has in-frame clones only and misses some. This sample has approximately 2.3 million clones, with 93% found just once. Sequenced material: naive CD4+ T cells from PBMCs. Receptor source: a man aged 18 to 29 in good health. Some clones in this sample may be carry-over from other donors' samples. CDR3s include the opening cysteine and the closing phenylalanine or tryptophan. The D gene is left open where the match is weak. Clone size, where shown, is once, few, many, or a class for clones that have expanded.

TRBV5-1	TRBJ2-3	.	.	CASGLQGPRVTQYF	TGCGCCAGCGGATTACAGGGCCCGCGGGTTACGCAGTATTTT
TRBV28	TRBJ2-5	once	.	CASSLESETQYF	TGTGCCAGCAGTTTGGAAAGTGAGACCCAGTACTTC
TRBV11-3	TRBJ2-5	once	.	CASSLYSEETQYF	TGTGCCAGCAGCCTATACAGCGAAGAGACCCAGTACTTC
TRBV4-1	TRBJ1-3	.	.	CASSQPTRNSGNTIYF	TGCGCCAGCAGCCAACCGACCCGCAATTCTGGAAACACCATATATTTT
TRBV7-9	TRBJ2-1	.	TRBD1	CASSLYTGQGRVDEQFF	TGTGCCAGCAGCTTATATACAGGACAGGGGCGGGTCGATGAGCAGTTCTTC
TRBV27	TRBJ2-7	.	.	CASSLKEGPYEQYF	TGTGCCAGCAGTTTAAAGGAGGGGCCCTACGAGCAGTACTTC
TRBV5-5	TRBJ2-7	.	TRBD1	CASSSTTGARGEQYF	TGTGCCAGCAGCAGCACGACAGGGGCTCGGGGCGAGCAGTACTTC
TRBV30	TRBJ1-5	.	.	CAWSEAAGNQPQHF	TGTGCCTGGAGTGAGGCGGCAGGGAATCAGCCCCAGCATTTT
TRBV27	TRBJ1-1	few	.	CASSPPYWGHRSSGTEAFF	TGTGCCAGCAGTCCTCCGTACTGGGGCCACCGCTCTTCGGGCACTGAAGCTTTCTTT
TRBV7-2	TRBJ2-1	.	.	CASSLNGATIYNEQFF	TGTGCCAGCAGCTTGAACGGGGCTACAATTTACAATGAGCAGTTCTTC
TRBV19	TRBJ1-1	.	.	CASRKLNEGVTEAFF	TGTGCCAGTAGAAAACTTAACGAGGGTGTGACTGAAGCTTTCTTT
TRBV7-9	TRBJ1-5	.	.	CASSLSNQPQHF	TGTGCCAGCAGCCTAAGCAATCAGCCCCAGCATTTT
TRBV7-2	TRBJ1-2	.	.	CASSLDSGGYTF	TGTGCCAGCAGCTTAGATAGTGGCGGCTACACCTTC
TRBV27	TRBJ2-6	.	.	CASSLSSGGSGANVLTF	TGTGCCAGCAGTTTATCGTCCGGGGGCTCTGGGGCCAACGTCCTGACTTTC
TRBV5-1	TRBJ2-2	.	TRBD2	CASSLLAGGLGTGELFF	TGCGCCAGCAGCTTACTAGCGGGAGGGCTGGGCACCGGGGAGCTGTTTTTT
TRBV29-1	TRBJ1-1	.	TRBD1	CSVGQGGYTEAFF	TGCAGCGTTGGGCAGGGGGGCTACACTGAAGCTTTCTTT
TRBV28	TRBJ2-7	.	.	CASSFKPPPYEQYF	TGTGCCAGCAGTTTTAAGCCCCCACCCTACGAGCAGTACTTC
TRBV6-5	TRBJ2-1	.	.	CASSSRGYDNEQFF	TGTGCCAGCAGTTCCCGGGGGTACGACAATGAGCAGTTCTTC
TRBV18	TRBJ1-1	.	.	CASSPLVGGTEAFF	TGTGCCAGCTCACCACTCGTGGGGGGCACTGAAGCTTTCTTT
TRBV10-3	TRBJ2-7	.	.	CAISELDPPYEQYF	TGTGCCATCAGTGAGCTAGATCCTCCCTACGAGCAGTACTTC
TRBV7-9	TRBJ2-3	.	.	CASSWVPDTQYF	TGTGCCAGCAGCTGGGTCCCAGATACGCAGTATTTT
TRBV10-3	TRBJ2-5	.	TRBD2	CAISESAGGLETQYF	TGTGCCATCAGTGAGTCGGCGGGGGGCCTCGAGACCCAGTACTTC
TRBV4-2	TRBJ1-5	.	.	CASSQGLVETNQPQHF	TGTGCCAGCAGCCAAGGTCTAGTAGAAACCAATCAGCCCCAGCATTTT
TRBV5-5	TRBJ2-1	.	TRBD2	CASSLAREGNEQFF	TGTGCCAGCAGCTTGGCTCGGGAGGGGAATGAGCAGTTCTTC
TRBV7-2	TRBJ2-3	.	.	CASSFSEGADTQYF	TGTGCCAGCAGCTTTAGCGAAGGAGCTGATACGCAGTATTTT
TRBV5-6	TRBJ2-7	.	TRBD2	CASSFFGGRRSFYEQYF	TGTGCCAGCAGCTTTTTTGGCGGGAGGCGTAGTTTCTACGAGCAGTACTTC
TRBV29-1	TRBJ2-1	.	TRBD2	CSVVTSGYNEQFF	TGCAGCGTTGTAACTAGCGGATACAATGAGCAGTTCTTC
TRBV2	TRBJ1-5	.	TRBD1	CASSPGTGNQPQHF	TGTGCCAGCAGCCCCGGGACAGGGAATCAGCCCCAGCATTTT
TRBV30	TRBJ1-5	.	TRBD1	CAWSVPPGQAGSNQPQHF	TGTGCCTGGAGTGTACCCCCCGGACAGGCGGGAAGCAATCAGCCCCAGCATTTT
TRBV27	TRBJ2-2	.	TRBD1	CASSSRTDRGSDTGELFF	TGTGCCAGCAGTTCCCGAACGGACAGGGGATCGGACACCGGGGAGCTGTTTTTT
TRBV7-2	TRBJ2-3	.	.	CASSLLGASTDTQYF	TGTGCCAGCAGCTTACTGGGAGCTAGCACAGATACGCAGTATTTT
TRBV27	TRBJ2-3	.	.	CASRRTYDSPTSTDTQYF	TGTGCCAGCAGGCGTACATACGACAGCCCCACTAGCACAGATACGCAGTATTTT
TRBV11-3	TRBJ2-5	.	TRBD2	CASSLVGSGVREGQETQYF	TGTGCCAGCAGCTTAGTCGGGTCTGGCGTGCGGGAGGGACAAGAGACCCAGTACTTC
TRBV11-2	TRBJ2-1	once	TRBD2	CASLPRTSGNEQFF	TGTGCCAGCCTTCCTCGGACTAGCGGGAATGAGCAGTTCTTC
TRBV5-1	TRBJ2-5	.	.	CASSPTKGRETQYF	TGCGCCAGCAGCCCTACTAAGGGTCGAGAGACCCAGTACTTC
TRBV29-1	TRBJ2-1	.	.	CSVEEFRGSYNEQFF	TGCAGCGTTGAAGAGTTTCGGGGGTCCTACAATGAGCAGTTCTTC
TRBV28	TRBJ1-4	.	.	CASAHSTTNEKLFF	TGTGCCAGCGCCCATTCTACAACTAATGAAAAACTGTTTTTT
TRBV7-2	TRBJ2-3	.	.	CASSLGHHPDTQYF	TGTGCCAGCAGCCTAGGACATCATCCAGATACGCAGTATTTT
TRBV28	TRBJ1-2	once	TRBD1	CASRARRGLDYGYTF	TGTGCCAGCAGGGCCCGGAGGGGGCTGGACTATGGCTACACCTTC
TRBV7-9	TRBJ2-2	.	.	CASSSRDRELFF	TGTGCCAGCAGCTCCCGGGACAGGGAGCTGTTTTTT